Each of the 27 T cell receptor beta chains below was sequenced from the same sample in a study of OX40 agonist ivuxolimab in advanced cancers. Sequencing used immunoSEQ multiplex PCR; TCRdb keeps in-frame clones, though not all of them. The sample lists about 22,000 clones, roughly 84% seen once, with around a third in the top ten. The starting material was CD4+ or CD8+ T cells sorted from blood, obtained in a trial of the OX40 agonist ivuxolimab. These receptor sequences come from an adult with an advanced solid tumor such as melanoma, head and neck, liver or kidney cancer.

V gene TRBV6-5 combines with J gene TRBJ2-7, with D possibly matching TRBD2 (5 bases). The V gene's germline CDR1 is MNHEY and CDR2 SVGAGI. V was trimmed by 2 bases and J by 6 bases, leaving 5 bases between them. The CDR3 sequence is 11 residues long. The CDR3 DNA reads TGTGCCAGCAGTTACGGGAGCGAGCAGTACTTC. Amino acids: CASSYGSEQYF.

V usage is TRBV27 and J usage is TRBJ2-7; 7 bases fit TRBD2. Germline values: CDR1 MNHEY, CDR2 SMNVEV (reference sequence). CDR3 length equals 14 residues. V shed 2 bases, J shed 5 bases, and the junction held 6 bases outside the gene matches. The CDR3 reads CASSLGAGRDEQYF. The CDR3, as DNA: TGTGCCAGCAGTTTAGGAGCGGGAAGGGACGAGCAGTACTTC.

The rearrangement uses TRBV9 and TRBJ2-7; D may be TRBD2 (5 bases). Trimming stripped 4 bases from V and 4 bases from J, with 15 bases between. In germline, CDR1 is SGDLS, CDR2 YYNGEE. This CDR3 region has 14 residues. The chain's CDR3 is CASSPPDGNYEQYF. The CDR3 nucleotides are TGTGCCAGCAGCCCACCGGACGGGAATTACGAGCAGTACTTC. Filled out from reference TRBV9 and TRBJ2-7, the complete variable domain reads DSGVTQTPKHLITATGQRVTLRCSPRSGDLSVYWYQQSLDQGLQFLIQYYNGEERAKGNILERFSAQQFPDLHSELNLSSLELGDSALYFCASSPPDGNYEQYFGPGTRLTVT.

The chain carries TRBV27 and TRBJ2-3; TRBD1 aligns across 10 bases. Germline lookup yields CDR1 MNHEY and CDR2 SMNVEV (reference sequence). With 3 bases clipped from V and 1 base from J, the junction kept 7 bases outside the gene matches. The CDR3 runs to 17 residues. CDR3 residues: CASSLGPGTGGTDTQYF. The CDR3 DNA is TGTGCCAGCAGTTTGGGTCCCGGGACAGGGGGCACAGATACGCAGTATTTT.

Notes on this clone: The germline gene is not matched at one end of the junction; a read error may be the cause. J is TRBJ1-2 and V is TRBV11-2; the D gene is possibly TRBD1 (5 bases). The CDR3 sequence is 18 residues long. Germline CDR1 and CDR2: SGHAT and FQNNGV. CDR3 DNA: TGTGCCAGCAGCTTAGAATTTTATAGAAGGGGCGAACACTATGACTACACCTTC. The encoded protein is CASSLEFYRRGEHYDYTF. The whole variable domain, remainder taken from reference TRBV11-2 and TRBJ1-2, is EAGVAQSPRYKIIEKRQSVAFWCNPISGHATLYWYQQILGQGPKLLIQFQNNGVVDDSQLPKDRFSAERLKGVDSTLKIQPAKLEDSAVYLCASSLEFYRRGEHYDYTFGSGTRLTVV.

For the CDR3, the DNA is TGTGCCAGCAGCTATACAGGGAACACCGGGGAGCTGTTTTTT. The encoded protein is CASSYTGNTGELFF. The rearrangement uses TRBV7-2 and TRBJ2-2; TRBD1 might be the D (5 bases). Looked up from germline, CDR1 is SGHTA and CDR2 is FQGNSA. This CDR3 contains 14 residues. Trimming removed 4 bases from V and 1 base from J, with 7 bases in between.

The chain has TRBV27 and TRBJ2-7; D not resolved. CDR1 and CDR2 from the germline V gene are MNHEY and SMNVEV (reference sequence). The CDR3 contains 14 residues. V was shortened by 3 bases and J by 2 bases, with 11 bases between the two germline ends. CDR3 coding DNA: TGTGCCAGCAGTTTGTCGGCAGAAGCCTACGAGCAGTACTTC. This sequence encodes CASSLSAEAYEQYF.

This clone was seen repeatedly, ten times or more. The rearrangement uses TRBV19 and TRBJ1-5, with unresolved D. This CDR3 is 14 amino acids long. Germline assignment: CDR1 LNHDA and CDR2 SQIVND (reference sequence). V dropped 4 bases and J dropped 0 bases, with 7 bases sitting between them. The CDR3 bases are TGTGCCAGTAGTACAGAGTATAGCAATCAGCCCCAGCATTTT. It translates to CASSTEYSNQPQHF.

The chain uses TRBV25-1 and TRBJ2-7, with 7 nucleotides matching TRBD1. The V segment lost 4 bases and the J segment 4 bases; nucleotides outside the gene matches: 13. The germline CDR1 and CDR2 sequences are MGHDK and SYGVNS. The CDR3 length is 16 residues. The CDR3 nucleotides read TGTGCCAGCAGTGGAGGGACAGACCTTTGGTCGTACGAGCAGTACTTC. This gives the protein CASSGGTDLWSYEQYF.

J is TRBJ2-7 and V is TRBV7-6; tentatively, D is TRBD1 (6 bases). Trimming stripped 8 bases from V and 9 bases from J, with 14 bases between. The length of the CDR3 is 11 residues. Germline V gene lookup returns CDR1 SGHVS and CDR2 FNYEAQ. Here the CDR3 reads CASGTPIGQYF. DNA of the CDR3: TGTGCCAGCGGGACACCTATTGGGCAGTACTTC.

The chain recombines TRBV5-4 with TRBJ2-2, with D perhaps TRBD1 or TRBD2 (5 bases each). V was pared by 2 bases and J by 5 bases, with 13 bases between. Germline loops: CDR1 SGHNT, CDR2 YYREEE (reference sequence). The length of the CDR3 is 15 residues. CDR3: CASSFGTGLTGELFF. The CDR3 DNA is TGTGCCAGCAGCTTTGGGACGGGCTTAACCGGGGAGCTGTTTTTT.

CDR3 sequence reads: CASSLAGRGSYNEQFF. CDR3 DNA: TGTGCCAGCAGCTTAGCGGGGAGGGGCTCCTACAATGAGCAGTTCTTC. The chain recombines TRBV7-8 with TRBJ2-1; 7 nucleotides align to TRBD2. The V and J ends lost 0 bases and 0 bases, in that order; junction bases with no gene match: 2. The CDR3 runs to 16 residues. The germline CDR1 and CDR2 sequences are SGHVS and FQNEAQ.

The chain uses TRBV9 and TRBJ2-2; weak D call: TRBD2 (6 bases). This CDR3 comprises 15 residues. Germline loops: CDR1 SGDLS, CDR2 YYNGEE. The V end was cut by 0 bases, the J end by 7 bases, with 13 bases between. The CDR3 sequence: CASSVGGGAGGELFF. In nucleotides, the CDR3 is TGTGCCAGCAGCGTAGGGGGCGGGGCAGGCGGGGAGCTGTTTTTT.

Comment on this clone: The junction does not match germline at one end; this may be a read error. This chain uses TRBV7-9 with TRBJ2-1, with 11 bases that match TRBD1. Germline-derived CDR1 and CDR2 are SEHNR and FQNEAQ (reference sequence). The CDR3 has 15 amino acids. CDR3: CANSLSDRGLNEQFF. The CDR3, as DNA: TGTGCCAACAGCTTATCGGACAGGGGGCTCAATGAGCAGTTCTTC.

The V gene is TRBV2, the J gene TRBJ1-2; TRBD1 agrees at 7 bases. The length of the CDR3 is 15 residues. J was trimmed by 1 base and V by 7 bases; bases with no gene match: 9. Germline-derived CDR1 and CDR2 are SNHLY and FYNNEI. The CDR3 DNA sequence: TGTGCCAGCACCATCAGGGGGGCACATAACTATGGCTACACCTTC. It codes for CASTIRGAHNYGYTF. Based on the CDR3 plus reference TRBV2 and TRBJ1-2, the full variable domain is EPEVTQTPSHQVTQMGQEVILRCVPISNHLYFYWYRQILGQKVEFLVSFYNNEISEKSEIFDDQFSVERPDGSNFTLKIRSTKLEDSAMYFCASTIRGAHNYGYTFGSGTRLTVV.

The rearrangement uses TRBV18 and TRBJ2-7; the match to TRBD2 covers 8 bases. The V segment lost 0 bases and the J segment 3 bases; nucleotides outside the gene matches: 4. From germline, CDR1 is KGHSH and CDR2 LQKENI. This CDR3 spans 15 amino acids. The CDR3 DNA reads as TGTGCCAGCTCACCACCTAGCGGGACGCTCTACGAGCAGTACTTC. It is translated as CASSPPSGTLYEQYF.

In its sample, this clone was seen a few times. V and J are TRBV6-1 and TRBJ1-6, with TRBD1 matching 8 bases. The CDR3 is 16 amino acids. V trimming: 4 bases; J trimming: 4 bases; junction bases outside the gene matches: 6. Per germline, CDR1 MNHNS and CDR2 SASEGT. The CDR3 DNA reads TGTGCCAGCAGTGCAAAACAGGGGGGATATAATTCACCCCTCCACTTT. It is translated as CASSAKQGGYNSPLHF.

This chain's CDR3 is CASSSPSGTQETQYF. The CDR3 DNA sequence: TGTGCCAGCAGTTCCCCCTCCGGGACCCAAGAGACCCAGTACTTC. The gene calls are TRBV27 and TRBJ2-5, with D perhaps TRBD1 or TRBD2 (5 bases each). CDR3 length: 15 amino acids. The germline V gene has CDR1 MNHEY and CDR2 SMNVEV (reference sequence). V dropped 4 bases and J dropped 1 base, with 13 bases sitting between them.

This clone was detected only a few times. V gene TRBV5-4 combines with J gene TRBJ1-1; D is possibly TRBD1 (5 bases). Germline V gene lookup returns CDR1 SGHNT and CDR2 YYREEE (reference sequence). The CDR3 extends over 14 amino acids. Trimming removed 2 bases at V and 1 base at J, with 9 bases between. The CDR3 spells CASSFTRGNTEAFF. For the CDR3, the DNA is TGTGCCAGCAGCTTTACAAGGGGGAACACTGAAGCTTTCTTT. Variable domain in full (rest from reference TRBV5-4 and TRBJ1-1): ETGVTQSPTHLIKTRGQQVTLRCSSQSGHNTVSWYQQALGQGPQFIFQYYREEENGRGNFPPRFSGLQFPNYSSELNVNALELDDSALYLCASSFTRGNTEAFFGQGTRLTVV.

The chain couples TRBV4-1 to TRBJ2-1; no clear D gene. CDR3 size: 17 residues. With 4 bases removed from V and 2 bases from J, the gap between germline ends came to 18 bases. The germline V gene encodes CDR1 MGHRA and CDR2 YSYEKL. The CDR3 sequence is CASSLGPPIGAYNEQFF. CDR3 sequence (DNA): TGCGCCAGCAGCCTGGGCCCCCCGATTGGCGCCTACAATGAGCAGTTCTTC.

This sequence joins TRBV19 and TRBJ1-1; maybe TRBD1 (5 bases). The germline V and J ends were trimmed by 4 bases and 1 base, with 10 bases remaining between them. CDR1 is LNHDA and CDR2 is SQIVND in the germline V gene (reference sequence). This CDR3 is built from 14 residues. The CDR3 loop is CASSSGTWNTEAFF. The CDR3, as DNA: TGTGCCAGTAGTAGTGGGACCTGGAACACTGAAGCTTTCTTT.

V gene TRBV15 combines with J gene TRBJ2-1; D is unclear. CDR1 is LNHNV and CDR2 is YYDKDF in the germline V gene (reference sequence). Trimming stripped 0 bases from V and 0 bases from J, with 12 bases between. The CDR3 runs 17 residues. The CDR3 DNA reads TGTGCCACCAGCAGAGAATTGCAGCCAAGCTCCTACAATGAGCAGTTCTTC. Its translation is CATSRELQPSSYNEQFF. The entire variable domain, with the rest obtained from reference TRBV15 and TRBJ2-1, is as follows: DAMVIQNPRYQVTQFGKPVTLSCSQTLNHNVMYWYQQKSSQAPKLLFHYYDKDFNNEADTPDNFQSRRPNTSFCFLDIRSPGLGDTAMYLCATSRELQPSSYNEQFFGPGTRLTVL.

V usage is TRBV5-4 and J usage is TRBJ2-7; tentative D call: TRBD2 (5 bases). CDR1 and CDR2 (germline): SGHNT, YYREEE (reference sequence). The V end was cut by 5 bases, the J end by 3 bases, with 12 bases between. This CDR3 comprises 13 residues. CDR3 amino acids: CASSPGLGYEQYF. CDR3 coding DNA: TGTGCCAGCAGTCCCGGACTGGGCTACGAGCAGTACTTC.

CDR3 nucleotides: TGTGCCAGCAGCGTAGGGACTAGCGGGGGTGATGAGCAGTTCTTC. Translating gives CASSVGTSGGDEQFF. The chain couples TRBV9 to TRBJ2-1; 13 bases are shared with TRBD2. CDR3 length equals 15 residues. V shed 0 bases and J 8 bases; nucleotides not matched to a gene: 2. CDR1 is SGDLS and CDR2 is YYNGEE in the germline V gene.

The sample holds a few counts of this clone. The rearrangement links TRBV7-9 to TRBJ2-3, with 10 bases matching TRBD1. This CDR3 contains 17 residues. V trimming: 5 bases; J trimming: 0 bases; junction bases outside the gene matches: 8. Germline assignment: CDR1 SEHNR and CDR2 FQNEAQ (reference sequence). The CDR3 DNA follows: TGTGCCAGCAGCCCCGGGACAGGGGACGCTAGCACAGATACGCAGTATTTT. It encodes CASSPGTGDASTDTQYF.

This rearrangement joins TRBV6-1 to TRBJ1-1, with D possibly matching TRBD1 (5 bases). The V and J ends lost 0 bases and 5 bases respectively, with 7 bases between them. Germline-derived CDR1 and CDR2 are MNHNS and SASEGT. This CDR3 comprises 13 residues. CDR3 in amino acids: CASSEARGTEAFF. CDR3 nucleotides: TGTGCCAGCAGTGAAGCGCGGGGGACTGAAGCTTTCTTT.

This chain connects TRBV11-2 to TRBJ1-1; weak D call: TRBD1 (5 bases). V gave up 5 bases and J gave up 1 base, with 11 bases separating them. The CDR3 is 14 amino acids. The germline V gene has CDR1 SGHAT and CDR2 FQNNGV. The CDR3: CASSQGHSNTEAFF. The DNA for the CDR3 is TGTGCCAGCAGCCAAGGACACTCGAACACTGAAGCTTTCTTT.